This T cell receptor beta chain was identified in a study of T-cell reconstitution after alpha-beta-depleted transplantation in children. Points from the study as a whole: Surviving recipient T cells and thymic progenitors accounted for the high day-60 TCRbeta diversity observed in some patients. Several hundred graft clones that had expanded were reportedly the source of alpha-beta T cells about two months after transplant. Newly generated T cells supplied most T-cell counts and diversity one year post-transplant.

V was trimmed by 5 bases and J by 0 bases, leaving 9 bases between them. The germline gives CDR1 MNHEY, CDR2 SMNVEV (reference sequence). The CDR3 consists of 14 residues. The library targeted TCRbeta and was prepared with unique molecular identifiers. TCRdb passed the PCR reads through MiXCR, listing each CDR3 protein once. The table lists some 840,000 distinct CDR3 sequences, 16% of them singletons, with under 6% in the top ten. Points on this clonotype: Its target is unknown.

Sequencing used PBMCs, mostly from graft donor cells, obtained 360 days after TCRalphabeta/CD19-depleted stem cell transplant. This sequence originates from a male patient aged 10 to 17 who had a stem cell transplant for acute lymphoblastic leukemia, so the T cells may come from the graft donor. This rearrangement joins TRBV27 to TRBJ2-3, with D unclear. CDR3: CASSNYPSTDTQYF. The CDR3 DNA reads TGTGCCAGCAGTAACTACCCTAGCACAGATACGCAGTATTTT.